The 14 T cell receptor beta chains below all came from one sample that was sequenced in a study of T cell responses to AZD1222 COVID-19 vaccine. Using immunoSEQ multiplex PCR, the repertoire was profiled, and TCRdb retains in-frame clones only, with some absent. Of about 140,000 clones listed, 80% to 95% are singletons. Specimen: peripheral blood, collected on day 0 of AZD1222 vaccination. All receptors derive from an adult in good health.

The rearrangement uses TRBV2 and TRBJ2-4; tentatively, D is TRBD1 (6 bases). The CDR3 has 14 amino acids. Germline V lookup: CDR1 SNHLY, CDR2 FYNNEI. Deletions cut 4 bases from V and 7 bases from J, with 14 bases between. This CDR3 reads CASSARDINNIQYF. CDR3 nucleotide sequence: TGTGCCAGCAGTGCTCGGGACATAAACAACATTCAGTACTTC.

The chain employs TRBV9 and TRBJ1-1; 7 bases map to TRBD1. The CDR3 has 15 amino acids. V gave up 4 bases and J gave up 5 bases; unmatched junction bases: 11. Germline CDR1 and CDR2: SGDLS and YYNGEE. The CDR3 loop is CASSPRQGGRTEAFF. The CDR3 bases are TGTGCCAGCAGCCCCCGACAGGGAGGAAGGACTGAAGCTTTCTTT.

The chain couples TRBV29-1 to TRBJ1-5; D is uncertain. The CDR3 runs 15 residues. Germline CDR1 is SQVTM and CDR2 is ANQGSEA. The V end was cut by 1 base, the J end by 0 bases, with 10 bases between. The CDR3 nucleotides read TGCAGCGTTGAAGTAGGAGGGAATAGCAATCAGCCCCAGCATTTT. Its protein product is CSVEVGGNSNQPQHF.

The chain recombines TRBV21-1 with TRBJ2-3; the DNA was not used to check the table's D call, TRBD2. TRBV21-1 is described as a pseudogene. The CDR3 totals 18 residues. CDR3 sequence (DNA): TGTGCCAGCATCGGGGTTGGCAAGCAGCGGTCCTCCGGAGATACGCAGTATTTT. Its translation: CASIGVGKQRSSGDTQYF.

This chain links TRBV4-1 with TRBJ2-2, with 15 bases matching TRBD2. CDR3 length: 19 amino acids. Germline values: CDR1 MGHRA, CDR2 YSYEKL. With 3 bases clipped from V and 7 bases from J, the junction kept 12 bases outside the gene matches. The CDR3 here is CASSHALKRTSGRDGELFF. The CDR3 nucleotides read TGCGCCAGCAGCCATGCCTTGAAGCGGACTAGCGGGAGGGACGGGGAGCTGTTTTTT.

This chain joins TRBV7-8 and TRBJ1-2; no clear D gene. CDR3 length: 15 amino acids. CDR1 and CDR2 from the germline V gene are SGHVS and FQNEAQ. Trimming took off 2 bases at V and 1 base at J, with 11 bases between the two ends. The CDR3 sequence: CASSLRFSNNYGYTF. The CDR3 DNA sequence: TGTGCCAGCAGCTTACGCTTTAGCAATAACTATGGCTACACCTTC.

The gene calls are TRBV5-1 and TRBJ2-7, with 7 bases identical to TRBD1. V shed 0 bases, J shed 4 bases, and the junction held 4 bases outside the gene matches. The CDR3 has 14 residues. Germline V CDR1 and CDR2: SGHRS, YFSETQ. CDR3 amino acids: CASSLGGGRYEQYF. In DNA, the CDR3 is TGCGCCAGCAGCTTGGGAGGGGGCAGGTACGAGCAGTACTTC.

The rearrangement uses TRBV18 and TRBJ2-1; D may be TRBD2 (6 bases). The CDR3 is made up of 14 amino acids. Germline V lookup: CDR1 KGHSH, CDR2 LQKENI. Trimming removed 3 bases at V and 6 bases at J, with 12 bases between. CDR3 DNA: TGTGCCAGCTCACCCTTAGAGGGAGGCAATGAGCAGTTCTTC. It translates to CASSPLEGGNEQFF.

The chain links TRBV10-3 to TRBJ1-6; possibly TRBD1 for D (5 bases). The V and J ends lost 3 bases and 9 bases respectively, with 12 bases between them. In germline, CDR1 is ENHRY, CDR2 SYGVKD. The CDR3 has 14 amino acids. DNA for the CDR3: TGTGCCATCAGTGACCCCCGGGGGGGTTCACCCCTCCACTTT. Translation: CAISDPRGGSPLHF.

The chain carries TRBV12-5 and TRBJ2-5; the match to TRBD2 covers 8 bases. Germline CDR1 reads LGHNT; CDR2 reads FRNRAP. V gave up 9 bases and J gave up 5 bases; unmatched junction bases: 8. The CDR3 runs 13 residues. The CDR3 loop is CASREGFQETQYF. In DNA form, the CDR3 reads TGTGCTAGCCGGGAGGGTTTTCAGGAGACCCAGTACTTC.

V gene TRBV5-1 combines with J gene TRBJ1-3; the D gene is possibly TRBD1 (6 bases). CDR3 length: 14 residues. The V and J ends lost 3 bases and 0 bases respectively, with 7 bases between them. From germline, CDR1 is SGHRS and CDR2 YFSETQ. The CDR3 loop reads CASSSGHSGNTIYF. CDR3 in DNA: TGCGCCAGCAGCTCGGGACACTCTGGAAACACCATATATTTT.

This chain connects TRBV2 to TRBJ2-1; 12 nucleotides agree with TRBD2. The germline gives CDR1 SNHLY, CDR2 FYNNEI. V shed 1 base, J shed 7 bases, and the junction held 2 bases outside the gene matches. This CDR3 is 15 amino acids long. CDR3 loop: CASSEGTSGINEQFF. The CDR3 DNA sequence: TGTGCCAGCAGTGAAGGGACTAGCGGGATAAATGAGCAGTTCTTC.

The chain uses TRBV4-3 and TRBJ1-6; the D gene is possibly TRBD1 (5 bases). The germline gives CDR1 LGHNA, CDR2 YSLEER. Trimming removed 3 bases from V and 7 bases from J, with 13 bases in between. This CDR3 is built from 15 residues. CDR3 protein: CASSHRGGDNSPLHF. In nucleotides, the CDR3 is TGCGCCAGCAGCCATCGGGGAGGGGACAATTCACCCCTCCACTTT.

The chain joins TRBV7-2 to TRBJ2-6, with a tentative D call TRBD2 (6 bases). This CDR3 is 17 amino acids long. V lost 5 bases, J lost 0 bases, and 14 bases lay in between. Germline loops: CDR1 SGHTA, CDR2 FQGNSA. CDR3 sequence: CASSPQRAGSGANVLTF. The CDR3 region has the DNA TGTGCCAGCAGCCCCCAGCGGGCGGGCTCTGGGGCCAACGTCCTGACTTTC.